Described below is a single T cell receptor beta chain sequence and its context. Repertoires were generated with immunoSEQ multiplex PCR, while TCRdb's copy carries only in-frame clones and drops some. The sample consists of 40,000 to 50,000 clones, about 89% of them appearing once. This sample is drawn from a study of OX40 agonist ivuxolimab in advanced cancers. Overall study context: Aged roughly 23 to 79 with a mean of 60 years, they were 82.7% male.

The clonotype was recovered from an adult with an advanced solid tumor such as melanoma, head and neck, liver or kidney cancer. Material: CD4+ or CD8+ T cells sorted from blood, obtained in a trial of the OX40 agonist ivuxolimab.

CDR3 DNA sequence: TGTGCCAGCAGCTTAGGGGACAGGTACAATGAGCAGTTCTTC. It encodes CASSLGDRYNEQFF. The chain couples TRBV11-2 to TRBJ2-1, with 8 bases lining up with TRBD1. CDR3 length: 14 residues. The V gene end was trimmed by 1 base and the J gene end by 4 bases; junction bases not matched to a gene: 0. From germline, CDR1 is SGHAT and CDR2 FQNNGV.